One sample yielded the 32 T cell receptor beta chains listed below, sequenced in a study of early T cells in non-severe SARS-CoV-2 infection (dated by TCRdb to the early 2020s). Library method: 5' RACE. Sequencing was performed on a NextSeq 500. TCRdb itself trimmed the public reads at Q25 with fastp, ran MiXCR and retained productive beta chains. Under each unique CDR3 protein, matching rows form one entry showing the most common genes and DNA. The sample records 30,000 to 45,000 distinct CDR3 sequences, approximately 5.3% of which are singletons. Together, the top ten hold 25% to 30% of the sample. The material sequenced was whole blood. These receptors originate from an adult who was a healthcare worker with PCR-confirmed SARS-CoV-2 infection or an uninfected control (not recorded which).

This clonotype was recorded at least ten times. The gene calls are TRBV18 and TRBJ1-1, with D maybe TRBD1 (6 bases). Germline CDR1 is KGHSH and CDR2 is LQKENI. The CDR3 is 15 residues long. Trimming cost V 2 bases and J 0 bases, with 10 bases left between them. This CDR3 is CASSPVDSVNTEAFF. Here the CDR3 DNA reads TGTGCCAGCTCACCAGTGGACAGCGTGAACACTGAAGCTTTCTTT.

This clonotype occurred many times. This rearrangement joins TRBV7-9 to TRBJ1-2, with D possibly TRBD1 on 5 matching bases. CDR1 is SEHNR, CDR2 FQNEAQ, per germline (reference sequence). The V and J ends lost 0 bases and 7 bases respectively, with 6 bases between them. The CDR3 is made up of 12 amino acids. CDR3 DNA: TGTGCCAGCAGCTTAGCAGGGGCTGGCTACACCTTC. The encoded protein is CASSLAGAGYTF.

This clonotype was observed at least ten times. The CDR3 DNA is TGTGCCATCAGTGGCCCTCATGGGGAGCTGTTTTTT. Translation: CAISGPHGELFF. The V and J genes are TRBV10-3 and TRBJ2-2, with D uncertain. The V gene's germline CDR1 is ENHRY and CDR2 SYGVKD. The CDR3 runs 12 residues. V shed 4 bases and J shed 8 bases, with 8 bases lying between them.

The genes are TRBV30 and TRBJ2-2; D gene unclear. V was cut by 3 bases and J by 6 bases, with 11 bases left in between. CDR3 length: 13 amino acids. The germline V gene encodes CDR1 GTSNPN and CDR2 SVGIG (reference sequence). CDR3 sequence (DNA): TGTGCCTGGAGCTCGTATACGGCCGGGGAGCTGTTTTTT. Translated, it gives CAWSSYTAGELFF.

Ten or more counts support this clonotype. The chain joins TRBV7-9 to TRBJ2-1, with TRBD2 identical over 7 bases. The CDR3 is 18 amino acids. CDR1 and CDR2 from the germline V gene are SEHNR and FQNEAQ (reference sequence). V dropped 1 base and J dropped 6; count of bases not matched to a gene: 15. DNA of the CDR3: TGTGCCAGCAGCTTAGTAATCGCGGCAGCGGGAAGGGCCAATGAGCAGTTCTTC. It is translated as CASSLVIAAAGRANEQFF.

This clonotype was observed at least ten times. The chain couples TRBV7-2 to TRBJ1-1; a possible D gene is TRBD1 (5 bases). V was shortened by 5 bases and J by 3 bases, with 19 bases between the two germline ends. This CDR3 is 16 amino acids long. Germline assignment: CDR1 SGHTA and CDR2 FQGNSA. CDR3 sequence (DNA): TGTGCCAGCAGCCTTTTAGGGGCAGGGTTGGACACTGAAGCTTTCTTT. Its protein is CASSLLGAGLDTEAFF.

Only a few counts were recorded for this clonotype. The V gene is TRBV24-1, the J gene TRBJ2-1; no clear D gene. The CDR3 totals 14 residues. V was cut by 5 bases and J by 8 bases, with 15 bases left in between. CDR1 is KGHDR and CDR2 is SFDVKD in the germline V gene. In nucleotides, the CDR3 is TGTGCCACCAGTGCAGACGGCGGTGTCGATGAGCAGTTCTTC. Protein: CATSADGGVDEQFF.

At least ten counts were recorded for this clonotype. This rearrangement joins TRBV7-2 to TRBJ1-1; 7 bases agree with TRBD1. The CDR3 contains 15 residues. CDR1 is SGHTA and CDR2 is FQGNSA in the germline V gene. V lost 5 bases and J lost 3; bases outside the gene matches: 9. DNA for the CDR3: TGTGCCAGCAGCGACGCGGGACAGATATACACTGAAGCTTTCTTT. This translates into CASSDAGQIYTEAFF.

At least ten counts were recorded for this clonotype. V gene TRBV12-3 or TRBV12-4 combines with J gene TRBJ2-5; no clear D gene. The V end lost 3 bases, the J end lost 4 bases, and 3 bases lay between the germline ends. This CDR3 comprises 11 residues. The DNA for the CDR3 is TGTGCCAGCAGTTTGAGAGAGACCCAGTACTTC. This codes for CASSLRETQYF.

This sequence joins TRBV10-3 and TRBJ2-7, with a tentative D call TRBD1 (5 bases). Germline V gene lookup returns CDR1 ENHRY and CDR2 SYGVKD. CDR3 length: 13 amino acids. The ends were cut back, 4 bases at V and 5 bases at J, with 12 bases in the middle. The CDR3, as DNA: TGTGCCATCAGTGTAGCAGGGTTGAACGAGCAGTACTTC. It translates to CAISVAGLNEQYF.

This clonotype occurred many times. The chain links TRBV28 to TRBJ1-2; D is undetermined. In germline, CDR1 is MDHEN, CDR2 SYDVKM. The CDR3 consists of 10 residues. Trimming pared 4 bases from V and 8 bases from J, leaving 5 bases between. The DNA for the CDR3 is TGTGCCAGCAGTTCGGTCGGCTACACCTTC. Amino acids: CASSSVGYTF.

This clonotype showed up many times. CDR3 sequence reads: CASSQDSGTSYGYTF. CDR3 bases: TGCGCCAGCAGCCAAGATTCTGGGACATCCTATGGCTACACCTTC. The genes are TRBV4-3 and TRBJ1-2, with D possibly being TRBD1 (6 bases). Germline loops: CDR1 LGHNA, CDR2 YSLEER. V was cut by 0 bases and J by 4 bases, with 12 bases left in between. The CDR3 has 15 amino acids.

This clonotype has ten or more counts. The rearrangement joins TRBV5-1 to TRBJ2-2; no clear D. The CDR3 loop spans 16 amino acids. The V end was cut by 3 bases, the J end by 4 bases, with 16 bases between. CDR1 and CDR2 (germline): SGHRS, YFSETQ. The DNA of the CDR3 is TGCGCCAGCAGCTACGGACCTGCCGCCATCACCGGGGAGCTGTTTTTT. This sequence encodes CASSYGPAAITGELFF.

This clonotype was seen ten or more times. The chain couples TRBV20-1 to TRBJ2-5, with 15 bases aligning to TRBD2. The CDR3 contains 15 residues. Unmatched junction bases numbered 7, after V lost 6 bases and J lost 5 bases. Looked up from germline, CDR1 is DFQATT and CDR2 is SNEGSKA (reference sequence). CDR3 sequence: CSAMPGTSGGETQYF. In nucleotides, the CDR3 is TGCAGTGCAATGCCCGGGACTAGCGGGGGGGAGACCCAGTACTTC.

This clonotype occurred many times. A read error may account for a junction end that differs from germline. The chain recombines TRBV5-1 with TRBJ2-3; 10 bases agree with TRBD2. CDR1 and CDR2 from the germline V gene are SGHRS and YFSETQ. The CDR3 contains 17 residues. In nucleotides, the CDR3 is TGCGCCAGCAGTTTGGGGCTAGCGGGAGATGGATCAGATACGCAGTATTTT. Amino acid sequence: CASSLGLAGDGSDTQYF.

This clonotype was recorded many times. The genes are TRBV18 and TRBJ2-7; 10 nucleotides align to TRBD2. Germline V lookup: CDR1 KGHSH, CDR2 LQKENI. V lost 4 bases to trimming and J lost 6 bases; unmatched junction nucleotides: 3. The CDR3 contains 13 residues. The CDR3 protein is CASSLAGGTEQYF. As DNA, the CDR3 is TGTGCCAGCTCACTAGCGGGGGGTACCGAGCAGTACTTC.

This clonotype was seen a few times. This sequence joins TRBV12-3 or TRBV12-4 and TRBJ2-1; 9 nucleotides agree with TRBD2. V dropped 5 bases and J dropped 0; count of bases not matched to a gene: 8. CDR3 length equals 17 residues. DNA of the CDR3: TGTGCCAGCAGTCCGCCGCTAGCGGGGAGCTCCTACAATGAGCAGTTCTTC. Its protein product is CASSPPLAGSSYNEQFF.

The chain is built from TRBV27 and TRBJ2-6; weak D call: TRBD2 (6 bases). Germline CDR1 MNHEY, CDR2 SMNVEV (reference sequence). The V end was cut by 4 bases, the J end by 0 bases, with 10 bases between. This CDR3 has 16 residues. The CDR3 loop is CASSWAGSSGANVLTF. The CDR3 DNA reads TGTGCCAGCAGTTGGGCGGGGAGCTCTGGGGCCAACGTCCTGACTTTC.

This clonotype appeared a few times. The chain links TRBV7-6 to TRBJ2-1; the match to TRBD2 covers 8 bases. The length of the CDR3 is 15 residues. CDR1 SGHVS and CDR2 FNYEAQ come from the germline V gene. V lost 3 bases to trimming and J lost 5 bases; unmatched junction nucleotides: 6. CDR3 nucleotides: TGTGCCAGCAGCTTTTCGGTAGCGGGGAACAATGAGCAGTTCTTC. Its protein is CASSFSVAGNNEQFF. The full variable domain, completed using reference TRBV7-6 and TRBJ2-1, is GAGVSQSPRYKVTKRGQDVALRCDPISGHVSLYWYRQALGQGPEFLTYFNYEAQQDKSGLPNDRFSAERPEGSISTLTIQRTEQRDSAMYRCASSFSVAGNNEQFFGPGTRLTVL.

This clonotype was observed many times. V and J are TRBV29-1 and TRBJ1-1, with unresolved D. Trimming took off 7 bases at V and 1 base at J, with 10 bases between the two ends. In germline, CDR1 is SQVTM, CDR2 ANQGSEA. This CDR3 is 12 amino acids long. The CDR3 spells CSAIDRNTEAFF. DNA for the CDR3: TGCAGCGCAATAGACCGGAACACTGAAGCTTTCTTT.

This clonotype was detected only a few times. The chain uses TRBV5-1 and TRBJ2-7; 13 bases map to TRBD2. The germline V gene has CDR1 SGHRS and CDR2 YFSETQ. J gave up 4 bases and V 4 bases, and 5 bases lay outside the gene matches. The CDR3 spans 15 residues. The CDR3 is CASSPGTSGMYEQYF. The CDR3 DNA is TGCGCCAGCAGCCCGGGGACTAGCGGGATGTACGAGCAGTACTTC.

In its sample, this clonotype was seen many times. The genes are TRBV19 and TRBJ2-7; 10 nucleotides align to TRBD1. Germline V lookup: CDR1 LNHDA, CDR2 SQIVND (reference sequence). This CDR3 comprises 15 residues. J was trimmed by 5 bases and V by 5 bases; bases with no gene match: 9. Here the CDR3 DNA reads TGTGCCAGTAGTCCTCAGACAGGGGGCGTTGACGAGCAGTACTTC. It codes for CASSPQTGGVDEQYF.

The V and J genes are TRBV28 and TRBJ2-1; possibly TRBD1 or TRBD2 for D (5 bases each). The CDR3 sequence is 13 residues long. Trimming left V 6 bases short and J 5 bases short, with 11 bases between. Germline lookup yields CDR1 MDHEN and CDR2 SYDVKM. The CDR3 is CASSQGPNNEQFF. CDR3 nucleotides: TGTGCCAGCAGCCAGGGACCCAACAATGAGCAGTTCTTC.

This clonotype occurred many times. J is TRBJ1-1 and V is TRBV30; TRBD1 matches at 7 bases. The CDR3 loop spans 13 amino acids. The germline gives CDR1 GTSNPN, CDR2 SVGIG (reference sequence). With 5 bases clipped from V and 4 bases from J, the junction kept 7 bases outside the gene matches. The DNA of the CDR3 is TGTGCCTGGGCAGGGGGGCGCGGCACTGAAGCTTTCTTT. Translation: CAWAGGRGTEAFF.

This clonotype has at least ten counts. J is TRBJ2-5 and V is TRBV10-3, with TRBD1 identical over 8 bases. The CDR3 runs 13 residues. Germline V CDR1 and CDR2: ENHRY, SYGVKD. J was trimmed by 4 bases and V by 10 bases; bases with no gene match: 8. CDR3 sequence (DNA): TGTGCCACCCGGACAGGGAGTTCAGAGACCCAGTACTTC. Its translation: CATRTGSSETQYF.

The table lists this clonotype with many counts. This CDR3 reads CASSPSGFSNTEAFF. For the CDR3, the DNA is TGCGCCAGCAGCCCCTCCGGGTTTTCGAACACTGAAGCTTTCTTT. The rearrangement joins TRBV5-1 to TRBJ1-1; no reliable D call. Germline-derived CDR1 and CDR2 are SGHRS and YFSETQ. This CDR3 spans 15 amino acids. V was cut by 4 bases and J by 1 base, with 14 bases left in between.

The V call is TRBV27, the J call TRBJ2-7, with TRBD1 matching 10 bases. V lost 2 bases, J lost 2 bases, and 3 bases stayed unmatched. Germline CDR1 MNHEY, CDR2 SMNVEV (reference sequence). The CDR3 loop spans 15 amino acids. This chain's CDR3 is CASSLIGQGAYEQYF. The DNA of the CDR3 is TGTGCCAGCAGTTTAATCGGACAGGGGGCCTACGAGCAGTACTTC.

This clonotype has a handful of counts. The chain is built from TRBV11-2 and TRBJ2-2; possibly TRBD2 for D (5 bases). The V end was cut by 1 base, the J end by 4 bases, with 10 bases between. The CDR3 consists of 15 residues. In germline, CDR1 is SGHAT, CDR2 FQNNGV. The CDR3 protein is CASSLGGSSTGELFF. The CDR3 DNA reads TGTGCCAGCAGCTTAGGAGGGAGCAGCACCGGGGAGCTGTTTTTT.

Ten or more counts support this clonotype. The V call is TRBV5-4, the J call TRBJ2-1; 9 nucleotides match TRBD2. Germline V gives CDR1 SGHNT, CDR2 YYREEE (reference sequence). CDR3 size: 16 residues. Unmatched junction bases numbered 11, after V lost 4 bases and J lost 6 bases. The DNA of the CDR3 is TGTGCCAGCAGCGGACGCCGGCTAGCGGGAATCAATGAGCAGTTCTTC. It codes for CASSGRRLAGINEQFF.

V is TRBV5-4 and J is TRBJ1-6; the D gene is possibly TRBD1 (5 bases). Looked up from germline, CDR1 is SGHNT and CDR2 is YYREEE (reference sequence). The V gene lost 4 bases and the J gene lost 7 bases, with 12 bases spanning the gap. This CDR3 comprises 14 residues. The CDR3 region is CASSPLGTNSPLHF. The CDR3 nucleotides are TGTGCCAGCAGCCCCCTGGGGACCAATTCACCCCTCCACTTT.

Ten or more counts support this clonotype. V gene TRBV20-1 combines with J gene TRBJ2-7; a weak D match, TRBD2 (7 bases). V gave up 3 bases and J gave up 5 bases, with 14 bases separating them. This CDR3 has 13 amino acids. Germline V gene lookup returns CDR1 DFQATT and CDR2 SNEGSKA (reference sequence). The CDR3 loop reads CSARIGGTHEQYF. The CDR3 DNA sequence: TGCAGTGCTAGGATCGGGGGGACACACGAGCAGTACTTC.

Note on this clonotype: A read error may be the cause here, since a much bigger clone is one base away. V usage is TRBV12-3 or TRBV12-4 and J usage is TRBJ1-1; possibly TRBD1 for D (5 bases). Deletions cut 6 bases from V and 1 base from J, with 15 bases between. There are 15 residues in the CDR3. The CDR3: CASRVSTEPNTEAFF. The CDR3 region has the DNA TGTGCCAGCAGGGTATCGACAGAACCGAACACTGAAGCTTTCTTT.